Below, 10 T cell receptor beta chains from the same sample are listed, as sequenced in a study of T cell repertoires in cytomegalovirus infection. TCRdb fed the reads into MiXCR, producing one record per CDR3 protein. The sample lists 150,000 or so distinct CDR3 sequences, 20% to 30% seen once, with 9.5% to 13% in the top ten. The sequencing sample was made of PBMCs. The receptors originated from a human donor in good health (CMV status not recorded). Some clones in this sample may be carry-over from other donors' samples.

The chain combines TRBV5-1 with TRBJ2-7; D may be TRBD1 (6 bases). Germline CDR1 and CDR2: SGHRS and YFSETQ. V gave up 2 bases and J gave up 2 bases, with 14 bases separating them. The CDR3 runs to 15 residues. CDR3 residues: CASSLRGTGTYEQYF. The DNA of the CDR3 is TGCGCCAGCAGCTTAAGGGGAACAGGGACCTACGAGCAGTACTTC.

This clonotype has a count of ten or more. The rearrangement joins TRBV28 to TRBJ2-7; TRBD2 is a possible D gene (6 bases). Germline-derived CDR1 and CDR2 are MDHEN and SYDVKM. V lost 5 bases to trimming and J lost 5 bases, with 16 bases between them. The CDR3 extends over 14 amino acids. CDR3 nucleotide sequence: TGTGCCAGCAGTGTTTCTGGGGAGGTGAACGAGCAGTACTTC. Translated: CASSVSGEVNEQYF.

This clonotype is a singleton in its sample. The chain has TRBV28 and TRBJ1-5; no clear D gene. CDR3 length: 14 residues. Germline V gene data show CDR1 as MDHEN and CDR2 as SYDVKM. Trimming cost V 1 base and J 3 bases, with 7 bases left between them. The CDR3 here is CASSLSNNNQPQHF. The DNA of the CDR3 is TGTGCCAGCAGTTTATCAAATAACAATCAGCCCCAGCATTTT.

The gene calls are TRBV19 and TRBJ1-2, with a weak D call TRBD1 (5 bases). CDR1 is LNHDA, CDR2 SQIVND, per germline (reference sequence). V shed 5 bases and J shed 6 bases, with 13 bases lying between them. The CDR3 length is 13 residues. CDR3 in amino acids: CASSLDRRDGYTF. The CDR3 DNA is TGTGCCAGTAGTCTCGACAGACGGGATGGCTACACCTTC.

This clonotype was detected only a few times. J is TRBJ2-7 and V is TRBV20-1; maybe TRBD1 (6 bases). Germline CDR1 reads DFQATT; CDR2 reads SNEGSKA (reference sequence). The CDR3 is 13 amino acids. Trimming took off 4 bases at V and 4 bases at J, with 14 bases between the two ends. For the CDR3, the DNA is TGCAGTGCTACCGGGACAAGGGATTACGAGCAGTACTTC. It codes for CSATGTRDYEQYF.

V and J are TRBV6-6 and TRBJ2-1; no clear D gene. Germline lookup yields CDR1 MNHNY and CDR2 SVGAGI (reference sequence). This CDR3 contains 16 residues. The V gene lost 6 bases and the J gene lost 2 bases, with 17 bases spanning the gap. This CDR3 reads CASSRPGVGTYNEQFF. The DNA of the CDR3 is TGTGCCAGCAGCCGCCCCGGAGTGGGAACCTACAATGAGCAGTTCTTC.

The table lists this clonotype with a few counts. CDR3 amino acids: CASSYSRPYEQYF. The CDR3 DNA reads TGTGCCAGCAGTTACTCGAGGCCCTACGAGCAGTACTTC. The gene calls are TRBV6-2 or TRBV6-3 and TRBJ2-7; D gene ambiguous. The V and J ends lost 0 bases and 2 bases respectively, with 5 bases between them. Germline values: CDR1 MNHEY, CDR2 SVGEGT. The CDR3 runs 13 residues.

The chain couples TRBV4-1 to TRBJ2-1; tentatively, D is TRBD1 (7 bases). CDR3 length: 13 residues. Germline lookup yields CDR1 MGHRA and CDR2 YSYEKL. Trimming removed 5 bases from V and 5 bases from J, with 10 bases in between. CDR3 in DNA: TGCGCCAGCAGCGGCAGGGGGGACAATGAGCAGTTCTTC. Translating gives CASSGRGDNEQFF.

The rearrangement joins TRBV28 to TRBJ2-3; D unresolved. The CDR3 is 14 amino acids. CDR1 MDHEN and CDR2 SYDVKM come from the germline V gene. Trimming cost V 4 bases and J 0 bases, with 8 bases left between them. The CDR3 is CASSWYSSTDTQYF. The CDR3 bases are TGTGCCAGCAGTTGGTACTCTAGCACAGATACGCAGTATTTT.

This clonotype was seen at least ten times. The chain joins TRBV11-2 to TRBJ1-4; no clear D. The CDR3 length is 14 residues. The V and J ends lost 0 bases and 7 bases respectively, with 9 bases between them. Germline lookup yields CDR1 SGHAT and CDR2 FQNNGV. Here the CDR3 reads CASSLDHFLEKLFF. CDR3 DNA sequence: TGTGCCAGCAGCTTAGATCATTTCCTTGAAAAACTGTTTTTT.